These T cell receptor beta chains were read from a single sample in a study of T cells after yellow fever vaccination. TCRdb called the 5' RACE reads again in MiXCR, with one record for every CDR3 protein. This sample carries 60,000 to 85,000 distinct CDR3 sequences, approximately 7.7% of them seen once, and the ten largest clones take about 32%. The input for sequencing was CD8+ T cells sorted from PBMCs, taken 5 to 6 days after the first yellow fever vaccination. The origin of the receptors is a man younger than 35 who received the YFV17D yellow fever vaccine. The CDR3 runs from the conserved cysteine through the conserved F or W. A D gene is named only where the DNA matches it firmly. The size field is filled for only some rows; it gives once, few, many or a size class.

d_gene	abundance	j_gene	v_gene	len	CDR3aa	CDR3nt
NA	few	TRBJ1-5	TRBV12-3/TRBV12-4	14	CASSLGAGLQPQHF	TGTGCCAGCAGTTTAGGGGCAGGGCTTCAGCCCCAGCATTTT
NA	NA	TRBJ2-7	TRBV20-1	14	CSARAPQSSYEQYF	TGCAGTGCTAGAGCCCCCCAGAGCTCCTACGAGCAGTACTTC
NA	many	TRBJ2-1	TRBV4-3	17	CASSQDQGPSPYNEQFF	TGCGCCAGCAGCCAAGATCAAGGGCCGTCCCCCTACAATGAGCAGTTCTTC
NA	NA	TRBJ1-1	TRBV6-1	16	CASSEALGPFSTEAFF	TGTGCCAGCAGTGAAGCCCTGGGACCGTTCTCCACTGAAGCTTTCTTT
NA	NA	TRBJ1-1	TRBV6-5	15	CASSYSVDMNTEAFF	TGTGCCAGCAGTTACTCGGTCGATATGAACACTGAAGCTTTCTTT
NA	few	TRBJ2-7	TRBV6-2/TRBV6-3	16	CASTMDSPVYSYEQYF	TGTGCCAGCACCATGGACAGCCCAGTGTACTCCTACGAGCAGTACTTC
NA	NA	TRBJ1-2	TRBV15	16	CATSLGGRRANYGYTF	TGTGCCACCAGCCTTGGAGGCAGGCGAGCTAACTATGGCTACACCTTC
NA	NA	TRBJ1-1	TRBV9	13	CASSVGGATEAFF	TGTGCCAGCAGCGTAGGCGGGGCAACTGAAGCTTTCTTT
TRBD1	many	TRBJ2-3	TRBV5-1	15	CASSLEGARTDTQYF	TGCGCCAGCAGCTTGGAGGGGGCCCGCACAGATACGCAGTATTTT
NA	NA	TRBJ2-4	TRBV4-1	16	CASSPGLLGAKNIQYF	TGCGCCAGCAGCCCGGGCCTGCTAGGTGCCAAAAACATTCAGTACTTC
NA	few	TRBJ2-4	TRBV28	15	CASTNGPIAKNIQYF	TGTGCCAGCACAAATGGACCTATAGCCAAAAACATTCAGTACTTC
TRBD1	few	TRBJ1-3	TRBV20-1	15	CSANRGSVLGNTIYF	TGCAGTGCCAACAGGGGGTCGGTTCTTGGAAACACCATATATTTT
NA	many	TRBJ2-3	TRBV7-7	13	CASSLASEDTQYF	TGTGCCAGCAGCCTTGCCAGTGAAGATACGCAGTATTTT
TRBD1	NA	TRBJ2-1	TRBV4-1	16	CASSQRAGQGVDELFF	TGCGCCAGCAGCCAAAGAGCGGGACAGGGGGTGGATGAGCTGTTCTTC
NA	few	TRBJ2-3	TRBV7-3	14	CASSLTGGPDTQYF	TGTGCCAGCAGCTTAACTGGGGGCCCAGATACGCAGTATTTT